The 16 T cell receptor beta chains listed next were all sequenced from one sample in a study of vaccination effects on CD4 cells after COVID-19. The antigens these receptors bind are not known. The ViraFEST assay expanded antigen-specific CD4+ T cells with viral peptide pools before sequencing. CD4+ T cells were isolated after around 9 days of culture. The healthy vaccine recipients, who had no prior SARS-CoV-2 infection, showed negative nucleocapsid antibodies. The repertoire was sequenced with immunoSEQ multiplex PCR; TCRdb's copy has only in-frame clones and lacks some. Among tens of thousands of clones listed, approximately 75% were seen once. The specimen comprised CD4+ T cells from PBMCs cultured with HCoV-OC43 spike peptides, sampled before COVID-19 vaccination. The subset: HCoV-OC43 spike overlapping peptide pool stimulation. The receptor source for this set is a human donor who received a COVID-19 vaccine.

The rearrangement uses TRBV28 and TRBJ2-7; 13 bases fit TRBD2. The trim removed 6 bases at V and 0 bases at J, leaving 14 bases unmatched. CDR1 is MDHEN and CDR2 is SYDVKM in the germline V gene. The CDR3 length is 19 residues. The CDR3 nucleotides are TGTGCCAGCAGCGAAACACCGGGACTAGCGGGGTCAAGCTCCTACGAGCAGTACGTC. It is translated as CASSETPGLAGSSSYEQYV.

For the CDR3, the DNA is TGCGCCAGCAGCAACGCAGGGGATCTTAATTCACCCCTCCACTTT. It specifies CASSNAGDLNSPLHF. V gene TRBV5-1 combines with J gene TRBJ1-6; D possibly corresponds to TRBD1 (6 bases). Deletions cut 4 bases from V and 6 bases from J, with 14 bases between. This CDR3 has 15 residues. In germline, CDR1 is SGHRS, CDR2 YFSETQ.

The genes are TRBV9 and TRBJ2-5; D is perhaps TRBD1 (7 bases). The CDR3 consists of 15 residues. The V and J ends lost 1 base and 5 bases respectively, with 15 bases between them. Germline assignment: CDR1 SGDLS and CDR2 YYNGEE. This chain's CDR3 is CASSVSEGATETQYF. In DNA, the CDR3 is TGTGCCAGCAGCGTATCGGAGGGGGCAACGGAGACCCAGTACTTC.

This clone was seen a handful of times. DNA of the CDR3: TGTGCCAGCAGCTTGCCAGGGGGCGGCGGCTACACCTTC. Translated, it gives CASSLPGGGGYTF. The rearrangement uses TRBV7-8 and TRBJ1-2; 8 nucleotides match TRBD1. J was trimmed by 8 bases and V by 3 bases; bases with no gene match: 5. Germline-derived CDR1 and CDR2 are SGHVS and FQNEAQ. The CDR3 consists of 13 residues.

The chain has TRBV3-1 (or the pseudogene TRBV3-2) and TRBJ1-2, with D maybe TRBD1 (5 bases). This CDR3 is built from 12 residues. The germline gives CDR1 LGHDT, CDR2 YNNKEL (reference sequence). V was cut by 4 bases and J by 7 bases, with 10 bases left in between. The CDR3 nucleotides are TGTGCCAGCAGCCGGGGGGTTGGTGGCTACACCTTC. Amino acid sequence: CASSRGVGGYTF.

The CDR3 is CASSQDRETQYF. CDR3 in DNA: TGTGCCAGCAGCCAAGATCGGGAGACCCAGTACTTC. The chain links TRBV3-1 (or the pseudogene TRBV3-2) to TRBJ2-5; D unresolved. With 0 bases removed from V and 5 bases from J, the gap between germline ends came to 4 bases. This CDR3 is built from 12 residues. Germline CDR1 reads LGHDT; CDR2 reads YNNKEL (reference sequence).

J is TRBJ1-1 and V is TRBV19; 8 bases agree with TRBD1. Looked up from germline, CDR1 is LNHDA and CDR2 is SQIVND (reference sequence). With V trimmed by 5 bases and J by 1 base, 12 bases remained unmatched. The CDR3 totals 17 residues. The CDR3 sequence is CASSLELGTGWNTEAFF. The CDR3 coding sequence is TGTGCCAGTAGTCTCGAACTCGGGACAGGCTGGAACACTGAAGCTTTCTTT.

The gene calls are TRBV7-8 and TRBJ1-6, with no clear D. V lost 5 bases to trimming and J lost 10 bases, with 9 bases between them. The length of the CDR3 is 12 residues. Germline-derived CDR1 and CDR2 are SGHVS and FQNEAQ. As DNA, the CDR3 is TGTGCCAGCAGCCCCCGCGCCTCACCCCTCCACTTT. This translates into CASSPRASPLHF.

The CDR3 reads CASTKGNTGELFF. The CDR3 DNA reads as TGTGCCAGCACCAAGGGGAACACCGGGGAGCTGTTTTTT. The J gene is TRBJ2-2, the V gene TRBV6-5; D is uncertain. CDR3 length: 13 amino acids. V gave up 7 bases and J gave up 1 base, with 7 bases separating them. Germline loops: CDR1 MNHEY, CDR2 SVGAGI.

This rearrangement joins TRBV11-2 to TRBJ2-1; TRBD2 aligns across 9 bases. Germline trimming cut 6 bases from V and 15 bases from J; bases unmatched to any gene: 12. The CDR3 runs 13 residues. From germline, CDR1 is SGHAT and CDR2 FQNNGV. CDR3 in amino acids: CASRAGLAGSGFF. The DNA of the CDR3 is TGTGCCAGCAGGGCTGGGCTAGCGGGGTCCGGGTTCTTC.

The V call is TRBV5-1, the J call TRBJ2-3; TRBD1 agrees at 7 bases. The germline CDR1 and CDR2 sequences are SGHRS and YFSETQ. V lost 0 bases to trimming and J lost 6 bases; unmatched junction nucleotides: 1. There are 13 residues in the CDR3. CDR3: CASSLARGDTQYF. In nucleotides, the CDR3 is TGCGCCAGCAGCTTGGCCAGGGGGGATACGCAGTATTTT.

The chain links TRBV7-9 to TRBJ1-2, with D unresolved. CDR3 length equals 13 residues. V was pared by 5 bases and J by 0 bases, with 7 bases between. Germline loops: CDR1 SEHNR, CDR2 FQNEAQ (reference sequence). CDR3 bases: TGTGCCAGCAGCCTGACATCTAACTATGGCTACACCTTC. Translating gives CASSLTSNYGYTF.

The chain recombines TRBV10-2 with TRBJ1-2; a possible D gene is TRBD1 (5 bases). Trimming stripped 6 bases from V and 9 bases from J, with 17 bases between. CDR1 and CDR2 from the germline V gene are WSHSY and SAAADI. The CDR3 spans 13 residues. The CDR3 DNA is TGCGCCAGCAGCGATATGTCCAGGGCCAGCTACACCTTC. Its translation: CASSDMSRASYTF.

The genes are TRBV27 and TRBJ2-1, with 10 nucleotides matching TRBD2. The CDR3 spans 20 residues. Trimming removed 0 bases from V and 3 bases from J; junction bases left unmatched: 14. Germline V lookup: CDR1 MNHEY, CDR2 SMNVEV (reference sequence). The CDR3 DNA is TGTGCCAGCAGTTTATCTTCGGCTAGCGGGGGCCCAATTTACTACAATGAGCAGTTCTTC. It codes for CASSLSSASGGPIYYNEQFF.

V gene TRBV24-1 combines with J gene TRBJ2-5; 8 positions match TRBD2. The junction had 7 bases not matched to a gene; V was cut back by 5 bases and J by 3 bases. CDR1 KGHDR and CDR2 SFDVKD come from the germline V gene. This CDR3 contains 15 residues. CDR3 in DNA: TGTGCCACCAGTGGCCAGATCGGGGGGGAAGAGACCCAGTACTTC. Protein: CATSGQIGGEETQYF.

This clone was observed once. The DNA of the CDR3 is TGTGCCAGCAGCTTAGCCCAGGGGATGAACACTGAAGCTTTCTTT. This encodes CASSLAQGMNTEAFF. The chain recombines TRBV7-8 with TRBJ1-1, with TRBD1 as a possible D gene (6 bases). CDR1 is SGHVS and CDR2 is FQNEAQ in the germline V gene. Trimming stripped 0 bases from V and 0 bases from J, with 8 bases between. CDR3 length: 15 amino acids. Together with reference TRBV7-8 and TRBJ1-1, the CDR3 gives the full variable domain: GAGVSQSPRYKVAKRGQDVALRCDPISGHVSLFWYQQALGQGPEFLTYFQNEAQLDKSGLPSDRFFAERPEGSVSTLKIQRTQQEDSAVYLCASSLAQGMNTEAFFGQGTRLTVV.